This entry lists 6 T cell receptor beta chains sequenced from one sample in a study of CD8 T cells in ankylosing spondylitis. Study conclusions and caveats: Made up of about eight highly homologous variants, a TCR beta motif appeared characteristic of ankylosing spondylitis blood.

The antigens of these receptors remain unknown. MiXCR was run by TCRdb on the 5' RACE reads, yielding one entry per CDR3 protein. There are under 550,000 distinct CDR3 sequences in the sample; 25% to 30% occur only once, and 0.75% to 0.9% lies in the top ten. Sample: blood, either unsorted or a sorted T cell fraction (not recorded which). The source of these receptors is a male donor with ankylosing spondylitis.

This clonotype was seen a few times. Because the CDR3's place on the DNA is in doubt, the DNA is left out and the CDR3 is given as listed by TCRdb. CDR3 protein: CASSDLWTRMNTEAFF. The V call is TRBV7-9, the J call TRBJ1-1; the table's TRBD1 call for D was not verified on the DNA. Germline V gene lookup returns CDR1 SEHNR and CDR2 FQNEAQ (reference sequence). The CDR3 is 16 residues long, ends included.

The J gene is TRBJ2-3, the V gene TRBV30, with D possibly TRBD2 on 5 matching bases. CDR1 GTSNPN and CDR2 SVGIG come from the germline V gene (reference sequence). The CDR3 consists of 15 residues. Trimming stripped 1 base from V and 1 base from J, with 12 bases between. The CDR3 is CAWSEGLAGTDTQYF. CDR3 sequence (DNA): TGTGCCTGGAGTGAAGGGCTAGCTGGCACAGATACGCAGTATTTT. Variable domain in full (rest from reference TRBV30 and TRBJ2-3): SQTIHQWPATLVQPVGSPLSLECTVEGTSNPNLYWYRQAAGRGLQLLFYSVGIGQISSEVPQNLSASRPQDRQFILSSKKLLLSDSGFYLCAWSEGLAGTDTQYFGPGTRLTVL.

V usage is TRBV15 and J usage is TRBJ1-4; D possibly corresponds to TRBD1 (6 bases). The V gene lost 3 bases and the J gene lost 4 bases, with 12 bases spanning the gap. The germline CDR1 and CDR2 sequences are LNHNV and YYDKDF (reference sequence). The CDR3 length is 15 residues. This CDR3 reads CATSSWTVNNEKLFF. CDR3 DNA: TGTGCCACCAGCAGTTGGACAGTCAATAATGAAAAACTGTTTTTT. The full variable domain, its missing parts supplied by reference TRBV15 and TRBJ1-4, is DAMVIQNPRYQVTQFGKPVTLSCSQTLNHNVMYWYQQKSSQAPKLLFHYYDKDFNNEADTPDNFQSRRPNTSFCFLDIRSPGLGDTAMYLCATSSWTVNNEKLFFGSGTQLSVL.

This clonotype was observed a few times. This chain links TRBV20-1 with TRBJ1-6; 9 bases fit TRBD1. Germline V gene data show CDR1 as DFQATT and CDR2 as SNEGSKA (reference sequence). This CDR3 contains 14 residues. Unmatched junction bases numbered 6, after V lost 5 bases and J lost 7 bases. This CDR3 reads CSADPGQGNSPLHF. In nucleotides, the CDR3 is TGCAGTGCTGACCCGGGACAGGGAAATTCACCCCTCCACTTT.

This clonotype was recorded a few times. The V and J genes are TRBV6-5 and TRBJ2-1; 8 bases fit TRBD2. Unmatched junction bases numbered 10, after V lost 5 bases and J lost 7 bases. The germline gives CDR1 MNHEY, CDR2 SVGAGI. CDR3 length: 15 amino acids. This CDR3 is CASSPSDREGNEQFF. The CDR3 nucleotides are TGTGCCAGCAGTCCCTCGGATCGGGAGGGGAATGAGCAGTTCTTC.

DNA of the CDR3: TGTGCCAGCAGCGTGACAGGGGTCAGACGCCGAAATAATTCACCCCTCCACTTT. Residues: CASSVTGVRRRNNSPLHF. The chain links TRBV11-2 to TRBJ1-6, with 8 positions matching TRBD1. The germline V gene has CDR1 SGHAT and CDR2 FQNNGV. The J segment lost 5 bases and the V segment lost 5 bases, leaving 14 bases of the junction unmatched. The CDR3 length is 18 residues.